This entry features one T cell receptor beta chain sequence. Its antigen is as yet unknown. TCRdb's copy holds only in-frame clones and misses some; the assay was immunoSEQ multiplex PCR. The table records tens of thousands of clones, 79% of them present only once. The data were obtained in a study of radiotherapy plus CTLA-4 blockade in lung cancer. Study-wide background: Of all patients, around 19% responded objectively and 30% to 35% showed disease control.

This CDR3 region has 15 residues. Trimming pared 1 base from V and 3 bases from J, leaving 10 bases between. Per the germline V gene, CDR1 is KGHSH and CDR2 is LQKENI. Whole-study results and caveats: Dynamics of early blood T cell clones, together with interferon-beta, were reportedly the best predictors of response.

Focal radiation plus CTLA-4 blockade with ipilimumab was administered to patients who had chemo-refractory metastatic non-small-cell lung cancer. The specimen was peripheral blood, collected from a patient treated with radiotherapy plus ipilimumab. The sequence was obtained from a human donor with non-small cell lung cancer who had a complete response to radiotherapy plus ipilimumab. V and J are TRBV18 and TRBJ2-1, with D perhaps being TRBD1 or TRBD2 (6 bases each). In DNA form, the CDR3 reads TGTGCCAGCTCACCACAGGGGGGTATCTACAATGAGCAGTTCTTC. Encoded protein: CASSPQGGIYNEQFF.